The sequence of this T cell receptor (beta chain) was determined in a study of beta chain features in type 1 diabetes. Every bit of the isolated RNA underwent reverse transcription, so sequencing read expressed TCRB transcripts. Generated by immunoSEQ multiplex PCR, the TCRdb table keeps only in-frame clones and is missing some. The data show 310,000 or so clones, 6.5% to 10% seen once. This CDR3 contains 11 residues. Germline assignment: CDR1 DFQATT and CDR2 SNEGSKA (reference sequence). The germline V and J ends were trimmed by 3 bases and 7 bases, with 7 bases remaining between them. This clone was observed a few times.

This chain connects TRBV20-1 to TRBJ2-1; D uncertain. The specimen sequenced was central memory CD4+ T cells from blood. This sequence originates from a woman aged 18-29 years in good health. CDR3 residues: CSASKGNEQFF. In DNA, the CDR3 is TGCAGTGCTAGTAAAGGAAATGAGCAGTTCTTC.